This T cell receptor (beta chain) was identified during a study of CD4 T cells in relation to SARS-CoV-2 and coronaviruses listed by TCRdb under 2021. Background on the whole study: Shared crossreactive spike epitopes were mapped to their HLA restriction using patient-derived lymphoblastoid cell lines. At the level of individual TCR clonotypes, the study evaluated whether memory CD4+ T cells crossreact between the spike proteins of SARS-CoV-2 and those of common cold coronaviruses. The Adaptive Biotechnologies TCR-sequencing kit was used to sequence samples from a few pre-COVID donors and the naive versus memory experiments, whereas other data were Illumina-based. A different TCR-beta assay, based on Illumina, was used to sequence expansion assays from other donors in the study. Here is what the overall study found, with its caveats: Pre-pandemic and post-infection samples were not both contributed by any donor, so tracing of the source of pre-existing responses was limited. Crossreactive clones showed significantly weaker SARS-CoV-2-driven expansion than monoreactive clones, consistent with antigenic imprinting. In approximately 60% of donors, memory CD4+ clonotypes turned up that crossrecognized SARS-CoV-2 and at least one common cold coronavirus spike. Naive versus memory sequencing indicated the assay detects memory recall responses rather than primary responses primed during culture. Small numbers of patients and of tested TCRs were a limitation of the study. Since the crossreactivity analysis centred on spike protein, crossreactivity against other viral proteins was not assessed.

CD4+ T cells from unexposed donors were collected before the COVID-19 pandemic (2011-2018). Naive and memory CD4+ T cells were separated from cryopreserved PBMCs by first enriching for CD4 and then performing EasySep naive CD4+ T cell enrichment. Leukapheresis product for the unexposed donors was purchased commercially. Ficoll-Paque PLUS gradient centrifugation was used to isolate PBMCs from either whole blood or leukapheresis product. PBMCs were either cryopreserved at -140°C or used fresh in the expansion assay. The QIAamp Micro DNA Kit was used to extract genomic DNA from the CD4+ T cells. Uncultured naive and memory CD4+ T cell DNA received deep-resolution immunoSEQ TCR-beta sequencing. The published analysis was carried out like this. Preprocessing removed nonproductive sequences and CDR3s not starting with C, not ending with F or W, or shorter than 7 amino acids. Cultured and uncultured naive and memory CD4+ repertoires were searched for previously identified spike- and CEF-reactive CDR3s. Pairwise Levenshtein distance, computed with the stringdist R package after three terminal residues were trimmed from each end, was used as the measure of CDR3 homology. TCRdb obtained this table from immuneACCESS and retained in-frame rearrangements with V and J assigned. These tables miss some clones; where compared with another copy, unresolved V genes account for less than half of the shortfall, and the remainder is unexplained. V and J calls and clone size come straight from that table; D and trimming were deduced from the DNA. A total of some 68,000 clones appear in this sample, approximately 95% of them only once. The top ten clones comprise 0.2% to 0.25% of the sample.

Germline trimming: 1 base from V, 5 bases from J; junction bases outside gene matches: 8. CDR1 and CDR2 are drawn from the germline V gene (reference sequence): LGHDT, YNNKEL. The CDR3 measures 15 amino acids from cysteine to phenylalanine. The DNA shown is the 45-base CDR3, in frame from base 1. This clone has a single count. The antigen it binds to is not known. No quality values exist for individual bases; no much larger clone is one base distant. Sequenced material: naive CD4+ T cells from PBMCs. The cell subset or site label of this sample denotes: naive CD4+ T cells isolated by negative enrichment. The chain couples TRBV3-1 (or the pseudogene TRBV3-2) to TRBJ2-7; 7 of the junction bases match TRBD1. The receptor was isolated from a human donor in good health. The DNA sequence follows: TGTGCCAGCAGCCAAGGAGGGACAGTTGACCACGAGCAGTACTTC. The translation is CASSQGGTVDHEQYF.